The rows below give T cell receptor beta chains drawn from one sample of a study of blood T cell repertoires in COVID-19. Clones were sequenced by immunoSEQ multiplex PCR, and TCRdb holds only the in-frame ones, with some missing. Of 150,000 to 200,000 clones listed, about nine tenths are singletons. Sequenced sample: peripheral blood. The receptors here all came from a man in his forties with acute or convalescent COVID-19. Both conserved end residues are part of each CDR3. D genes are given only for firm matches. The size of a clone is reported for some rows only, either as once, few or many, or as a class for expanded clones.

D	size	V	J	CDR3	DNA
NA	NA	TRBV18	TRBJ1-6	CASSPRQGGPNSPLHF	TGTGCCAGCTCACCAAGGCAGGGAGGGCCTAATTCACCCCTCCACTTT
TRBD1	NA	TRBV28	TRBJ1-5	CASSLPAGQGGDQPQHF	TGTGCCAGCAGTTTACCCGCGGGACAGGGAGGTGATCAGCCCCAGCATTTT
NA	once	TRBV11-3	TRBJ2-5	CASSLEGGETQYF	TGTGCCAGCAGCTTAGAAGGGGGAGAGACCCAGTACTTC
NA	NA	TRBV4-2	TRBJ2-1	CASSPAHGAIEQFF	TGTGCCAGCAGCCCAGCTCATGGGGCTATTGAGCAGTTCTTC
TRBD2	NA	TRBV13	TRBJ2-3	CASSSQSSGGSTDTQYF	TGTGCCAGCAGCTCCCAATCAAGCGGGGGTAGCACAGATACGCAGTATTTT
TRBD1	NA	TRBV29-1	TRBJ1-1	CSVPSGTGTKGAFF	TGCAGCGTTCCGTCCGGGACAGGGACCAAAGGCGCTTTCTTT
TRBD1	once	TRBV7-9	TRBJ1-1	CASSSTGGLTEAFF	TGTGCCAGCAGCTCCACAGGGGGCTTGACTGAAGCTTTCTTT
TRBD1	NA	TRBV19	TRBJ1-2	CASSLTRTGNRYGYTF	TGTGCCAGTAGTTTAACTAGGACAGGGAATCGCTATGGCTACACCTTC
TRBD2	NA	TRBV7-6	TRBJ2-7	CASSAGPGGGYEQYF	TGTGCCAGCAGCGCCGGCCCTGGCGGGGGGTACGAGCAGTACTTC
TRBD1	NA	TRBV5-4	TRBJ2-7	CASSADRGRSYEQYF	TGTGCCAGCAGCGCGGACAGGGGGCGCTCCTACGAGCAGTACTTC
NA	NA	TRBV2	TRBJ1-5	CASSESGPQHF	TGTGCCAGCAGTGAAAGCGGACCCCAGCATTTT
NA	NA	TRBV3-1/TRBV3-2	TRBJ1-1	CASSQEGESEAFF	TGTGCCAGCAGCCAAGAAGGAGAGTCTGAAGCTTTCTTT
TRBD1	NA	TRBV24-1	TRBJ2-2	CATSAPGQGRPGELFF	TGTGCCACCAGTGCCCCCGGACAGGGAAGGCCCGGGGAGCTGTTTTTT
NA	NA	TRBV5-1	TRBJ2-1	CASSLGGFVSYNEQFF	TGCGCCAGCAGCTTAGGGGGATTCGTTTCCTACAATGAGCAGTTCTTC
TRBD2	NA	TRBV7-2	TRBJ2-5	CASSQRLAEEETQYF	TGTGCCAGCAGCCAACGACTAGCGGAAGAAGAGACCCAGTACTTC
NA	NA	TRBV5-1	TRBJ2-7	CASSFAGAGYEQYF	TGCGCCAGCAGCTTTGCGGGGGCCGGCTACGAGCAGTACTTC
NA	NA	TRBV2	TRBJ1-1	CASSARTGNTEAFF	TGTGCCAGCAGTGCGAGGACTGGGAACACTGAAGCTTTCTTT
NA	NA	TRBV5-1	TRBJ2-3	CASSLPQSTDTQYF	TGCGCCAGCAGCCTCCCGCAGTCCACAGATACGCAGTATTTT
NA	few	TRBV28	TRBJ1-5	CASSLFSRFGNQPQHF	TGTGCCAGCAGTTTATTCTCGAGGTTCGGCAATCAGCCCCAGCATTTT
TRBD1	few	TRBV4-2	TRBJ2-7	CASSQETGGGSYEQYF	TGTGCCAGCAGCCAAGAGACAGGGGGCGGCTCCTACGAGCAGTACTTC
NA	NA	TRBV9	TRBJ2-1	CASSVDWRGRNNEQFF	TGTGCCAGCAGCGTAGATTGGCGGGGGCGGAACAATGAGCAGTTCTTC
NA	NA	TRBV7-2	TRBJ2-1	CASSLPGTRNEQFF	TGTGCCAGCAGCTTGCCCGGGACTCGAAATGAGCAGTTCTTC
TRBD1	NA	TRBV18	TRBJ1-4	CASSPQYRGRGTNEKLFF	TGTGCCAGCTCACCACAATACAGGGGGCGCGGAACTAATGAAAAACTGTTTTTT
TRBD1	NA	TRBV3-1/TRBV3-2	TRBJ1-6	CASSRTGDNSPLHF	TGTGCCAGCAGCCGGACAGGGGATAATTCACCCCTCCACTTT
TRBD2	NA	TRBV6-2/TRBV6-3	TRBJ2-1	CASSYPRLAGGHRNEQFF	TGTGCCAGCAGTTACCCTCGCCTGGCGGGGGGGCATCGGAATGAGCAGTTCTTC
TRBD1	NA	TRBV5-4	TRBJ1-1	CASSPGDRLNTEAFF	TGTGCCAGCAGCCCGGGGGACAGGCTTAACACTGAAGCTTTCTTT
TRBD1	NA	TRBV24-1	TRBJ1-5	CATSDRTGGNQPQHF	TGTGCCACCAGTGATCGGACAGGGGGCAATCAGCCCCAGCATTTT
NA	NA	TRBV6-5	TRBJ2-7	CASRSVFYEQYF	TGTGCCAGCAGGTCAGTGTTCTACGAGCAGTACTTC
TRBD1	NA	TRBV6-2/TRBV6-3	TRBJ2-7	CASSFGAGGYEQYF	TGTGCCAGCAGTTTCGGGGCAGGGGGCTACGAGCAGTACTTC
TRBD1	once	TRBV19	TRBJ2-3	CASRTFGTGSTDTQYF	TGTGCCAGTAGGACCTTTGGGACAGGCAGCACAGATACGCAGTATTTT
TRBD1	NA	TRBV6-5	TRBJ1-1	CASSYLGQGEAFF	TGTGCCAGCAGTTACCTGGGACAGGGTGAAGCTTTCTTT
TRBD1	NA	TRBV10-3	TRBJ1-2	CAITPGQGFDYGYTF	TGTGCCATCACTCCGGGACAGGGGTTCGACTATGGCTACACCTTC
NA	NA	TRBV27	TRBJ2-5	CASSLRGLETQYF	TGTGCCAGCAGTCTACGGGGGTTGGAGACCCAGTACTTC
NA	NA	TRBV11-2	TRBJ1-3	CASSLLHRGNTIYF	TGTGCCAGCAGCTTATTACACCGCGGAAACACCATATATTTT
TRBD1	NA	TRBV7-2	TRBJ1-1	CASSLVDRTNTEAFF	TGTGCCAGCAGCTTAGTGGACAGGACAAACACTGAAGCTTTCTTT
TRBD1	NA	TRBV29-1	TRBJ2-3	CSAGLTGTGRADTQYF	TGCAGCGCCGGCCTCACCGGGACAGGGCGCGCAGATACGCAGTATTTT
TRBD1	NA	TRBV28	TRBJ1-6	CASSWDSFYNSPLHF	TGTGCCAGCAGTTGGGACAGCTTTTATAATTCACCCCTCCACTTT
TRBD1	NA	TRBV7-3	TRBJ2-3	CASSLTGTGGTDTQYF	TGTGCCAGCAGCTTAACTGGGACAGGGGGTACAGATACGCAGTATTTT
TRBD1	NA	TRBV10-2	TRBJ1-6	CASSPLGGQGRSPLHF	TGCGCCAGCAGTCCCCTCGGAGGACAGGGGAGGTCACCCCTCCACTTT
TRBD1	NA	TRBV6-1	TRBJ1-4	CASSQGGIELFF	TGTGCCAGCAGTCAGGGGGGTATAGAACTGTTTTTT
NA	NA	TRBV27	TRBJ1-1	CASSPRGTEAFF	TGTGCCAGCAGTCCTCGAGGGACTGAAGCTTTCTTT